The clone carrying this T cell receptor (beta chain) showed up just a few times. What it recognizes is unknown. The CDR3 extends over 15 amino acids. Germline-derived CDR1 and CDR2 are LNHDA and SQIVND (reference sequence). With V trimmed by 10 bases and J by 5 bases, 12 bases remained unmatched. These data come from a study of identical twins. Regarding the study as a whole: Sequences that were beta out-of-frame showed weaker excess twin sharing.

TCRdb re-derived calls from the 5' RACE reads in MiXCR, one entry per CDR3 protein. The sample has about 220,000 distinct CDR3 sequences, under 8.5% seen once. The same sample was also studied in work on T cells expressing NK-cell markers. That report adds: Seven donors tested HCMV-seropositive and one tested seronegative among the eight sequenced. Several experiments employed an anti-gamma-delta TCR antibody to confine sorting to alpha-beta TCR T cells.

The TCR sequence derives from a woman younger than 35 in good health. The rearrangement links TRBV19 to TRBJ2-3, with TRBD2 identical over 10 bases. The sequenced sample was CD8+ T cells sorted from blood. CDR3 DNA sequence: TGTGCCACCTCCCTGCTGCTAGCGGGAGTAGATACGCAGTATTTT. This translates into CATSLLLAGVDTQYF.